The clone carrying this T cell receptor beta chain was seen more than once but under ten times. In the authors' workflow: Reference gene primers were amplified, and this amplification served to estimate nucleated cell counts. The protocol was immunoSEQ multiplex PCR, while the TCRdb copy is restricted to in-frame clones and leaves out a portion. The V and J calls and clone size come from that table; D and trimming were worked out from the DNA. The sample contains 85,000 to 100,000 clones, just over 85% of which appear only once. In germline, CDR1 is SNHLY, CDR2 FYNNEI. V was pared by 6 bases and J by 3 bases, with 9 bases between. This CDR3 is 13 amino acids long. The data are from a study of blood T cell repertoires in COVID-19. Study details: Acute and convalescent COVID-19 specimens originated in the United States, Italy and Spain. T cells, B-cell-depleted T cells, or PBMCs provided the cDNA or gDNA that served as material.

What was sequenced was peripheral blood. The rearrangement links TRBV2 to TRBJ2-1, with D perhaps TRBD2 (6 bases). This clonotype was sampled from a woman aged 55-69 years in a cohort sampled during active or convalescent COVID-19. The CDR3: CASRETSYNEQFF. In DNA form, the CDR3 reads TGTGCCAGCAGGGAGACTAGCTACAATGAGCAGTTCTTC.